This T cell receptor (beta chain) appears in the sequencing data of a study of cytomegalovirus exposure and HLA in healthy donors. Germline values: CDR1 SEHNR, CDR2 FQNEAQ (reference sequence). V lost 5 bases, J lost 8 bases, and 5 bases stayed unmatched. There are 14 residues in the CDR3. PCR used 60 Vbeta primers and 13 Jbeta primers. Profiling relied on immunoSEQ multiplex PCR, and the TCRdb table lists in-frame clones only, not all of them. The repertoire has roughly 130,000 clones, about 70% of them found once; the top ten carry over 2%. The chain employs TRBV7-9 and TRBJ2-3, with 12 bases lining up with TRBD2. The material sequenced was PBMCs. The TCR originated in a woman between 40 and 50 years old in good health and CMV-seropositive. CDR3 nucleotide sequence: TGTGCCAGCAGCCCTAGCGGGGGGGCAGGTACGCAGTATTTT. This encodes CASSPSGGAGTQYF.